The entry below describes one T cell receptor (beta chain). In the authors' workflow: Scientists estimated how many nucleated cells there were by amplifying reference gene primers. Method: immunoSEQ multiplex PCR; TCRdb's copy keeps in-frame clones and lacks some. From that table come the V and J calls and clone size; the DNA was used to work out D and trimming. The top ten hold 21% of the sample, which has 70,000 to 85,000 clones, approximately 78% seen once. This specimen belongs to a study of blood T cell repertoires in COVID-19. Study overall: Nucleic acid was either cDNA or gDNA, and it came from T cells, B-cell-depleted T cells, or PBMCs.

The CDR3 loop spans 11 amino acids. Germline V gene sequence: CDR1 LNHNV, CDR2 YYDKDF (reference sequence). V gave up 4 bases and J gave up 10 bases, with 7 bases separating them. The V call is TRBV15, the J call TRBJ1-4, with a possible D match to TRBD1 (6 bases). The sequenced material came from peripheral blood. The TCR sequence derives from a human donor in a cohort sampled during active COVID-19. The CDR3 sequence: CATSKQGKLFF. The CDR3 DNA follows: TGTGCCACCAGCAAACAGGGAAAACTGTTTTTT.